The rows below give T cell receptor beta chains drawn from one sample of a study of neurological immune-mediated disorders. Each CDR3 protein gets one entry after TCRdb re-called the 5' RACE reads with MiXCR. The top ten hold roughly 6% of the sample, which has approximately 65,000 distinct CDR3 sequences, around 5% seen once. The specimen sequenced was PBMCs. The source is a human donor with multiple sclerosis. The donor label of this sample is uncertain. CDR3s include the opening cysteine and the closing phenylalanine or tryptophan. The order of the fields is clone size, V gene, D gene, J gene, CDR3 protein, CDR3 DNA. D genes are given only for firm matches. Where a row states a size, it is once, few, many or the class of an expanded clone; other rows omit it.

clone_size: many; v_call: TRBV24-1; d_call: -; j_call: TRBJ1-5; cdr3_aa: CATSEAGRVNQPQHF; cdr3_nt: TGTGCCACCAGTGAAGCAGGGCGGGTCAATCAGCCCCAGCATTTT
clone_size: few; v_call: TRBV25-1; d_call: TRBD1; j_call: TRBJ2-1; cdr3_aa: CASGRQGYSNEQFF; cdr3_nt: TGTGCCAGCGGGAGACAGGGGTACTCTAATGAGCAGTTCTTC
clone_size: many; v_call: TRBV4-2; d_call: TRBD2; j_call: TRBJ2-4; cdr3_aa: CASSQDRTSEDRAKNIQYF; cdr3_nt: TGTGCCAGCAGCCAAGATCGGACTAGCGAGGACCGTGCCAAAAACATTCAGTACTTC
clone_size: -; v_call: TRBV7-7; d_call: -; j_call: TRBJ2-5; cdr3_aa: CASSLAVGWEETQYF; cdr3_nt: TGTGCCAGCAGCTTAGCGGTGGGGTGGGAAGAGACCCAGTACTTC
clone_size: -; v_call: TRBV12-3/TRBV12-4; d_call: -; j_call: TRBJ1-2; cdr3_aa: CASSLAAGYFGYTF; cdr3_nt: TGTGCCAGCAGTTTAGCGGCAGGTTATTTTGGCTACACCTTC
clone_size: many; v_call: TRBV21-1; d_call: -; j_call: TRBJ2-3; cdr3_aa: CASSKALGLPSLITDTQYF; cdr3_nt: TGTGCCAGCAGCAAGGCCTTGGGACTCCCATCCCTCATCACAGATACGCAGTATTTT
clone_size: many; v_call: TRBV12-3/TRBV12-4; d_call: TRBD1; j_call: TRBJ2-4; cdr3_aa: CASRSQGQGERNIQYF; cdr3_nt: TGTGCCAGCAGAAGCCAGGGACAGGGAGAAAGGAACATTCAGTACTTC
clone_size: many; v_call: TRBV7-2; d_call: TRBD2; j_call: TRBJ2-2; cdr3_aa: CASSLLAGGAGELFF; cdr3_nt: TGTGCCAGCAGCCTACTAGCGGGGGGGGCCGGGGAGCTGTTTTTT
clone_size: many; v_call: TRBV10-3; d_call: -; j_call: TRBJ2-1; cdr3_aa: CAIRPAGREQFF; cdr3_nt: TGTGCCATCAGACCGGCGGGAAGGGAGCAGTTCTTC
clone_size: -; v_call: TRBV5-1; d_call: TRBD1; j_call: TRBJ2-2; cdr3_aa: CASSWTGGTGELFF; cdr3_nt: TGCGCCAGCAGCTGGACAGGGGGTACCGGGGAGCTGTTTTTT
clone_size: many; v_call: TRBV7-9; d_call: -; j_call: TRBJ1-5; cdr3_aa: CASSLPNQPQHF; cdr3_nt: TGTGCCAGCAGCCTCCCGAATCAGCCCCAGCATTTT
clone_size: many; v_call: TRBV30; d_call: -; j_call: TRBJ1-1; cdr3_aa: CAGNRATNTEAFF; cdr3_nt: TGTGCCGGGAATAGGGCCACGAACACTGAAGCTTTCTTT
clone_size: many; v_call: TRBV6-5; d_call: -; j_call: TRBJ1-6; cdr3_aa: CASRPLASFGSPLHF; cdr3_nt: TGTGCCAGCAGGCCCCTCGCGAGTTTCGGTTCACCCCTCCACTTT
clone_size: many; v_call: TRBV7-8; d_call: -; j_call: TRBJ2-7; cdr3_aa: CASSRSGRTYEQYF; cdr3_nt: TGTGCCAGCAGCCGCTCAGGGAGGACCTACGAGCAGTACTTC
clone_size: many; v_call: TRBV12-3/TRBV12-4; d_call: -; j_call: TRBJ1-6; cdr3_aa: CASSLETPYNSPLHF; cdr3_nt: TGTGCCAGCAGTTTAGAGACACCGTATAATTCACCCCTCCACTTT
clone_size: many; v_call: TRBV4-2; d_call: TRBD2; j_call: TRBJ2-3; cdr3_aa: CASSQDLETSDDGDTQYF; cdr3_nt: TGTGCCAGCAGCCAAGATCTCGAGACTAGCGACGATGGAGATACGCAGTATTTT
clone_size: once; v_call: TRBV4-2; d_call: -; j_call: TRBJ2-6; cdr3_aa: CASSKEGSGANVLTF; cdr3_nt: TGTGCCAGCAGCAAAGAAGGTTCTGGGGCCAACGTCCTGACTTTC
clone_size: many; v_call: TRBV18; d_call: -; j_call: TRBJ2-3; cdr3_aa: CASSPPARRTDTQYF; cdr3_nt: TGTGCCAGCTCACCACCGGCCAGACGCACAGATACGCAGTATTTT
clone_size: -; v_call: TRBV12-3/TRBV12-4; d_call: -; j_call: TRBJ2-6; cdr3_aa: CATSWSGANVLTF; cdr3_nt: TGTGCCACCTCCTGGTCTGGGGCCAACGTCCTGACTTTC
clone_size: many; v_call: TRBV20-1; d_call: TRBD1; j_call: TRBJ2-4; cdr3_aa: CSAREGTGKNIQYF; cdr3_nt: TGCAGTGCTAGAGAGGGGACAGGGAAAAACATTCAGTACTTC
clone_size: many; v_call: TRBV7-2; d_call: -; j_call: TRBJ2-3; cdr3_aa: CASSLRMADTQYF; cdr3_nt: TGTGCCAGCAGCTTGAGGATGGCAGATACGCAGTATTTT
clone_size: many; v_call: TRBV19; d_call: -; j_call: TRBJ2-7; cdr3_aa: CASGPLTSYEQYF; cdr3_nt: TGTGCCAGTGGGCCCCTGACCTCCTACGAGCAGTACTTC
clone_size: -; v_call: TRBV25-1; d_call: -; j_call: TRBJ1-1; cdr3_aa: CASSLRGARTEAFF; cdr3_nt: TGTGCCAGCAGTTTAAGAGGGGCGAGGACTGAAGCTTTCTTT